The 12 T cell receptor beta chains in this list originate from one sample, sequenced in a study of blood T cell repertoires in COVID-19. This table comes from immunoSEQ multiplex PCR, and its TCRdb copy is limited to in-frame clones, with some not included. The data show 200,000 to 250,000 clones, with approximately 80% seen just once and 7.8% held by the top ten. Sequencing used peripheral blood. The receptor source for this set is a woman aged 80 or over with COVID-19, enrolled during active disease.

The chain links TRBV18 to TRBJ2-7; D ambiguous. The V end was cut by 2 bases, the J end by 0 bases, with 5 bases between. The CDR3 contains 13 residues. Per the germline V gene, CDR1 is KGHSH and CDR2 is LQKENI. CDR3 sequence reads: CASSPGSSYEQYF. In DNA form, the CDR3 reads TGTGCCAGCTCACCAGGTAGCTCCTACGAGCAGTACTTC.

The rearrangement joins TRBV5-1 to TRBJ2-1; 14 bases are a match to TRBD2. There are 19 residues in the CDR3. V was clipped by 4 bases and J by 5 bases; unmatched bases: 14. The V gene's germline CDR1 is SGHRS and CDR2 YFSETQ. The CDR3 DNA reads TGCGCCAGCAGCATACCGGGACTAGCGGGAGCGCCTCCCCACAATGAGCAGTTCTTC. Translating gives CASSIPGLAGAPPHNEQFF.

The V gene is TRBV6-5, the J gene TRBJ1-2; a possible D gene is TRBD1 (6 bases). CDR3 length: 14 amino acids. V was shortened by 6 bases and J by 1 base, with 12 bases between the two germline ends. In germline, CDR1 is MNHEY, CDR2 SVGAGI. The CDR3 DNA follows: TGTGCCAGCAGGGCGGGGGGCTATAACTATGGCTACACCTTC. This encodes CASRAGGYNYGYTF.

This chain links TRBV5-1 with TRBJ1-6; 7 bases map to TRBD1. Germline lookup yields CDR1 SGHRS and CDR2 YFSETQ. Trimming removed 3 bases from V and 0 bases from J; junction bases left unmatched: 3. The CDR3 loop spans 16 amino acids. For the CDR3, the DNA is TGCGCCAGCAGCTGGGGACAGAGCTCCTATAATTCACCCCTCCACTTT. Translation gives CASSWGQSSYNSPLHF.

V and J are TRBV5-6 and TRBJ2-7; 11 positions agree with TRBD2. The CDR3 runs to 16 residues. V trimming: 0 bases; J trimming: 0 bases; junction bases outside the gene matches: 2. The germline V gene encodes CDR1 SGHDT and CDR2 YYEEEE. The CDR3 loop reads CASSLGLAGLSYEQYF. CDR3 nucleotide sequence: TGTGCCAGCAGCTTGGGACTAGCGGGGCTCTCCTACGAGCAGTACTTC.

The chain recombines TRBV5-1 with TRBJ1-6, with D possibly matching TRBD1 (6 bases). CDR3 length: 13 residues. Germline V gene lookup returns CDR1 SGHRS and CDR2 YFSETQ. V lost 5 bases and J 7 bases, leaving 10 bases between the germline ends. CDR3 region: CASRTGGNSPLHF. In DNA, the CDR3 is TGCGCCAGCAGGACGGGGGGCAATTCACCCCTCCACTTT. Full variable domain (missing parts from reference TRBV5-1 and TRBJ1-6): KAGVTQTPRYLIKTRGQQVTLSCSPISGHRSVSWYQQTPGQGLQFLFEYFSETQRNKGNFPGRFSGRQFSNSRSEMNVSTLELGDSALYLCASRTGGNSPLHFGNGTRLTVT.

The rearrangement links TRBV5-1 to TRBJ2-7, with TRBD2 matching over 8 bases. This CDR3 region has 15 residues. Germline CDR1 and CDR2: SGHRS and YFSETQ. The trim removed 4 bases at V and 6 bases at J, leaving 12 bases unmatched. CDR3 bases: TGCGCCAGCAGCACCCTCCAGACTAGCGTAGGCGAGCAGTACTTC. As protein: CASSTLQTSVGEQYF.

V gene TRBV5-5 combines with J gene TRBJ2-7, with D possibly matching TRBD1 (5 bases). This CDR3 region has 15 residues. Germline CDR1 SGHKS, CDR2 YYEKEE (reference sequence). V was trimmed by 2 bases and J by 0 bases, leaving 12 bases between them. The CDR3 coding sequence is TGTGCCAGCAGCTTTCTTGGGGCAAGCTCCTACGAGCAGTACTTC. Its protein product is CASSFLGASSYEQYF.

The genes are TRBV19 and TRBJ1-5; D call uncertain. The CDR3 is 15 amino acids. Trimming took 5 bases from V and 3 from J, leaving 14 bases between them. Germline V gene data show CDR1 as LNHDA and CDR2 as SQIVND (reference sequence). CDR3 loop: CASSDAGWNNQPQHF. Written as DNA, the CDR3 is TGTGCCAGTAGTGATGCCGGGTGGAACAATCAGCCCCAGCATTTT.

This clone appeared many times. The chain couples TRBV29-1 to TRBJ1-5; 9 nucleotides line up with TRBD1. The V and J ends lost 5 bases and 5 bases, in that order; junction bases with no gene match: 1. CDR1 and CDR2 from the germline V gene are SQVTM and ANQGSEA. The CDR3 length is 12 residues. The DNA of the CDR3 is TGCAGCGTTAGGGACAGGGATCAGCCCCAGCATTTT. Translated: CSVRDRDQPQHF.

The genes are TRBV27 and TRBJ1-6; D not certain. The CDR3 spans 14 residues. Trimming pared 5 bases from V and 4 bases from J, leaving 9 bases between. The germline V gene encodes CDR1 MNHEY and CDR2 SMNVEV (reference sequence). The CDR3 DNA reads as TGTGCCAGCAGTCCCGCCGGGTATAATTCACCCCTCCACTTT. Translated: CASSPAGYNSPLHF.

V and J are TRBV7-9 and TRBJ1-2; 10 nucleotides agree with TRBD1. Germline V gene lookup returns CDR1 SEHNR and CDR2 FQNEAQ (reference sequence). Losses at the gene ends were 5 bases for V and 7 bases for J; bases not matched to a gene: 22. The CDR3 consists of 19 residues. This CDR3 reads CASSRTAGTGAGPMVGYTF. CDR3 in DNA: TGTGCCAGCAGCCGGACCGCCGGGACAGGGGCCGGACCGATGGTTGGCTACACCTTC.